This TCR beta chain was sequenced in a study of T cell responses to AZD1222 COVID-19 vaccine. Study-level findings and limits: Clonal diversity was possibly underestimated, and the donors were mostly white British, with more females. Vaccination with two AZD1222 doses was followed by a rise in Spike-specific TCR breadth and depth.

Profiling relied on immunoSEQ multiplex PCR, and the TCRdb table lists in-frame clones only, not all of them. This sample has 100,000 to 130,000 clones, with about 89% found just once. As regards this clone: The antigen remains unidentified.

Germline lookup yields CDR1 MNHEY and CDR2 SMNVEV (reference sequence). The V end lost 8 bases, the J end lost 7 bases, and 9 bases lay between the germline ends. This CDR3 is 11 amino acids long. This sequence originates from an adult who received the AZD1222 COVID-19 vaccine. The V call is TRBV27, the J call TRBJ1-5; D not certain. The specimen comprised peripheral blood, sampled 28 days after the second AZD1222 dose. Written as DNA, the CDR3 is TGTGCCAGCGGAGAGGGACAGCCCCAGCATTTT. Translating it yields CASGEGQPQHF.